This T cell receptor (beta chain) is from a study of regulatory T cells in long-lasting Graves disease. CDR3 regions were amplified by Arm-PCR using iRepertoire HTBI primers to build TCR beta libraries. In TCRdb, the multiplex PCR reads were re-called with MiXCR into one record per CDR3 protein. The sample contains around 360,000 distinct CDR3 sequences, about a sixth of which appear only once. This clonotype was observed many times. The time point is: newly diagnosed GD, antithyroid drugs for less than 3 months. Construction of the TCR library relied on RNA isolated from PBMCs. This same sample was also part of a study on T cells in Graves' hyperthyroidism and ophthalmopathy.

Sample: peripheral blood mononuclear cells (PBMCs), taken at new diagnosis, from a patient treated with antithyroid drugs. The TCR sequence derives from a woman younger than 35 with Graves disease.

CDR3 bases: TGTGCCAGCAGTGACGACAAAGAGACCCAGTACTTC. It translates to CASSDDKETQYF. The chain is built from TRBV2 and TRBJ2-5; D remains ambiguous. The CDR3 loop spans 12 amino acids. Germline CDR1 SNHLY, CDR2 FYNNEI. The V end was cut by 3 bases, the J end by 3 bases, with 5 bases between.